The T cell receptor beta chain described here comes from a study of cytomegalovirus exposure and HLA in healthy donors. About the study: Among a few hundred genotyped donors, around 81% fell in the Caucasian-associated ancestry cluster. Findings of the study overall: Later examination showed HLA-associated TCR beta chains had greater clonal expansion than equally common others. A later analysis linked a missense variant in DCLRE1C to the trimming of TCR beta V and J genes.

As regards this clone: Its matching antigen is unknown.

Primers included in the PCR were 60 Vbeta and 13 Jbeta primers. TCRdb keeps only in-frame clones here, not all; method: immunoSEQ multiplex PCR. The sample shows 100,000 to 150,000 clones, around 68% of them seen only once. These donors, healthy bone marrow donors, were studied. The ends lost 0 bases at V and 8 bases at J; junction bases unmatched: 7. The CDR3 extends over 16 amino acids. Germline CDR1 and CDR2: SGHAT and FQNNGV. The chain carries TRBV11-2 and TRBJ2-1; 10 nucleotides match TRBD1. The sequenced sample was PBMCs. The origin of this receptor is a man in his forties in good health and CMV-seropositive. This CDR3 reads CASSLDLGQGSDEQFF. CDR3 nucleotide sequence: TGTGCCAGCAGCTTAGATCTGGGACAGGGGAGCGATGAGCAGTTCTTC.